A single sample is the source of the 17 T cell receptor beta chains below, sequenced in a study of beta chain features in type 1 diabetes. Of the isolated RNA, all was reverse transcribed, and so the sequenced material was expressed TCRB transcripts. Profiled with immunoSEQ multiplex PCR; TCRdb holds only in-frame clones, not every one. Here the sample spans 300,000 to 450,000 clones, approximately 12% being singletons. Specimen: naive CD4+ T cells from blood. The source is a man between 18 and 29 years old in good health.

The genes are TRBV27 and TRBJ2-7; 7 nucleotides align to TRBD1. The CDR3 runs 15 residues. Germline V lookup: CDR1 MNHEY, CDR2 SMNVEV (reference sequence). The V gene end was trimmed by 6 bases and the J gene end by 0 bases; junction bases not matched to a gene: 8. In DNA form, the CDR3 reads TGTGCCAGCAGCCGAACCGGGACAGCCTCCTACGAGCAGTACTTC. Protein product: CASSRTGTASYEQYF.

This chain uses TRBV11-2 with TRBJ2-1; D gene unclear. The germline V gene encodes CDR1 SGHAT and CDR2 FQNNGV. Trimming stripped 0 bases from V and 9 bases from J, with 12 bases between. The CDR3 consists of 14 residues. The CDR3 protein is CASSLELSIREQFF. In DNA, the CDR3 is TGTGCCAGCAGCTTAGAACTGTCCATTCGTGAGCAGTTCTTC.

J is TRBJ2-1 and V is TRBV7-3; D is possibly TRBD2 (6 bases). V was clipped by 0 bases and J by 7 bases, with 10 bases between them. The V gene's germline CDR1 is SGHTA and CDR2 FQGTGA. The CDR3 sequence is 14 residues long. In DNA form, the CDR3 reads TGTGCCAGCAGCTTAACGGGTCTAGCGAATGAGCAGTTCTTC. It codes for CASSLTGLANEQFF.

This clone was seen more than once but under ten times. The gene calls are TRBV6-5 and TRBJ1-2, with 8 bases aligning to TRBD1. The CDR3 runs to 15 residues. Losses at the gene ends were 6 bases for V and 4 bases for J; bases not matched to a gene: 10. CDR1 is MNHEY, CDR2 SVGAGI, per germline. CDR3: CASSNQGAYGYGYTF. CDR3 coding DNA: TGTGCCAGCAGCAATCAGGGGGCTTATGGCTATGGCTACACCTTC.

Only a few counts were recorded for this clone. The chain recombines TRBV15 with TRBJ2-6, with D possibly TRBD2 on 6 matching bases. V gave up 4 bases and J gave up 4 bases, with 14 bases separating them. Per the germline V gene, CDR1 is LNHNV and CDR2 is YYDKDF (reference sequence). This CDR3 region has 16 residues. The CDR3 here is CATSIRREEGANVLTF. The CDR3 coding sequence is TGTGCCACCAGCATTAGAAGGGAGGAAGGGGCCAACGTCCTGACTTTC.

This chain connects TRBV7-2 to TRBJ1-5; 9 bases fit TRBD1. Germline V gives CDR1 SGHTA, CDR2 FQGNSA. V shed 5 bases, J shed 6 bases, and the junction held 5 bases outside the gene matches. The CDR3 is 14 residues long. DNA for the CDR3: TGTGCCAGCAGCCCGGACAGGGGAGGTCAGCCCCAGCATTTT. Protein product: CASSPDRGGQPQHF. Full variable domain (outside the CDR3, taken from reference TRBV7-2 and TRBJ1-5): GAGVSQSPSNKVTEKGKDVELRCDPISGHTALYWYRQSLGQGLEFLIYFQGNSAPDKSGLPSDRFSAERTGGSVSTLTIQRTQQEDSAVYLCASSPDRGGQPQHFGDGTRLSIL.

CDR3 amino acids: CSPSAQGADTQYF. CDR3 in DNA: TGCAGCCCATCAGCACAGGGGGCAGATACGCAGTATTTT. The chain joins TRBV29-1 to TRBJ2-3; 8 positions agree with TRBD1. Trimming at V came to 8 bases and at J to 4 bases, leaving 8 bases not matched to a gene. CDR1 SQVTM and CDR2 ANQGSEA come from the germline V gene. The CDR3 totals 13 residues.

This clone was observed a few times. The V gene is TRBV7-2, the J gene TRBJ1-2; D is ambiguous. The germline gives CDR1 SGHTA, CDR2 FQGNSA. V was cut by 3 bases and J by 1 base, with 9 bases left in between. The CDR3 sequence is 14 residues long. CDR3 coding DNA: TGTGCCAGCAGCTTCCGGAGGAATAACTATGGCTACACCTTC. It codes for CASSFRRNNYGYTF.

This chain uses TRBV13 with TRBJ2-3; 12 bases fit TRBD2. CDR1 and CDR2 from the germline V gene are PRHDT and FYEKMQ (reference sequence). The CDR3 spans 14 residues. Trimming at V came to 5 bases and at J to 9 bases, leaving 6 bases not matched to a gene. The CDR3 loop reads CASSESGTSGTQYF. As DNA, the CDR3 is TGTGCCAGCAGCGAATCAGGGACTAGCGGGACGCAGTATTTT.

The chain joins TRBV10-3 to TRBJ2-3, with a tentative D call TRBD2 (5 bases). CDR3 length: 13 residues. With 4 bases removed from V and 5 bases from J, the gap between germline ends came to 10 bases. The germline CDR1 and CDR2 sequences are ENHRY and SYGVKD. CDR3 in amino acids: CAISAPGGDTQYF. As DNA, the CDR3 is TGTGCCATCAGTGCCCCCGGAGGAGATACGCAGTATTTT.

The rearrangement uses TRBV29-1 and TRBJ2-7; TRBD1 might be the D (5 bases). Germline V gives CDR1 SQVTM, CDR2 ANQGSEA. Between the trimmed V and J ends, which lost 0 bases and 0 bases, there was a span of 9 bases. The CDR3 covers 14 residues. The CDR3 loop reads CSVEETVNSYEQYF. CDR3 DNA sequence: TGCAGCGTTGAAGAGACAGTTAACTCCTACGAGCAGTACTTC.

The chain employs TRBV11-2 and TRBJ2-5, with TRBD2 matching 9 bases. Germline trimming cut 5 bases from V and 0 bases from J; bases unmatched to any gene: 7. The CDR3 totals 16 residues. Germline V lookup: CDR1 SGHAT, CDR2 FQNNGV. The DNA of the CDR3 is TGTGCCAGCAGCCCCCGACTAGCGGTATACCAAGAGACCCAGTACTTC. This gives the protein CASSPRLAVYQETQYF.

V and J are TRBV4-2 and TRBJ2-4; TRBD2 matches at 12 bases. Germline V gene data show CDR1 as LGHNA and CDR2 as YNFKEQ. Trimming cost V 3 bases and J 0 bases; bases outside gene matches: 0. This CDR3 is built from 16 residues. The chain's CDR3 is CASSQGLAGAKNIQYF. CDR3 bases: TGTGCCAGCAGCCAGGGACTAGCGGGAGCCAAAAACATTCAGTACTTC.

The gene calls are TRBV2 and TRBJ1-2, with D tentatively TRBD1 (6 bases). Trimming shortened V by 6 bases and J by 7 bases, and 12 bases separated the two germline ends. Germline V lookup: CDR1 SNHLY, CDR2 FYNNEI. The length of the CDR3 is 12 residues. CDR3 sequence (DNA): TGTGCCAGCAGGGCCGGGGGGGCTGGCTACACCTTC. Protein product: CASRAGGAGYTF.

The genes are TRBV20-1 and TRBJ1-2; D not certain. The CDR3 covers 10 residues. Per germline, CDR1 DFQATT and CDR2 SNEGSKA (reference sequence). Trimming took 8 bases from V and 5 from J, leaving 9 bases between them. CDR3 amino acids: CSYYYYGYTF. The CDR3 DNA reads as TGCAGTTACTACTATTATGGCTACACCTTC.

The chain is built from TRBV7-2 and TRBJ1-2; unclear D gene. Germline V gene lookup returns CDR1 SGHTA and CDR2 FQGNSA. The CDR3 contains 15 residues. The ends were cut back, 4 bases at V and 8 bases at J, with 20 bases in the middle. CDR3 in DNA: TGTGCCAGCAGCTCGCCTCCCTTAGAAGCGGGGGGCTACACCTTC. Translating gives CASSSPPLEAGGYTF.

The chain employs TRBV9 and TRBJ2-7, with TRBD2 identical over 13 bases. V trimming: 3 bases; J trimming: 5 bases; junction bases outside the gene matches: 5. The CDR3 loop spans 15 amino acids. The germline CDR1 and CDR2 sequences are SGDLS and YYNGEE. The CDR3 protein is CASSGTSGRGNEQYF. The CDR3 coding sequence is TGTGCCAGCAGCGGGACTAGCGGGAGAGGAAACGAGCAGTACTTC.